The clone carrying this T cell receptor (beta chain) appeared a few times. Its antigen is currently unknown. The time point was: blood at routine non-recurrence follow-up after resection. These data originate in a study of spatial heterogeneity in lung cancer. V lost 0 bases to trimming and J lost 6 bases, with 7 bases between them. Looked up from germline, CDR1 is SGHRS and CDR2 is YFSETQ. The length of the CDR3 is 13 residues. MiXCR was run by TCRdb on the 5' RACE reads, yielding one entry per CDR3 protein. Of roughly 45,000 distinct CDR3 sequences detected, approximately 24% appear once; the ten largest clones hold less than 9.5%. General observations from the study: There were more appearances of ubiquitous expanded tumor TCRs in blood at resection than at follow-up.

The specimen was PBMCs, collected at follow-up. This chain uses TRBV5-1 with TRBJ2-1, with D uncertain. This clonotype was obtained from a female donor with early-stage non-small cell lung cancer. The DNA of the CDR3 is TGCGCCAGCAGCTTGGGCGGCAGCAATGAGCAGTTCTTC. This gives the protein CASSLGGSNEQFF.